These 12 T cell receptor beta chains were sequenced from one sample in a study of blood T cell repertoires in COVID-19. Data came from immunoSEQ multiplex PCR; TCRdb stores just in-frame clones and leaves some out. The profile covers more than 65,000 clones, with roughly 79% appearing a single time and more than 15% taken by the ten largest. Specimen: peripheral blood. The receptor source for this set is a man aged 60 to 69 with acute or convalescent COVID-19.

DNA for the CDR3: TGTGCCAGCAGCCCCGGCTCGGGGGGCCAGTACTTC. This sequence encodes CASSPGSGGQYF. V and J are TRBV11-2 and TRBJ2-5; 7 nucleotides agree with TRBD2. J was trimmed by 10 bases and V by 5 bases; bases with no gene match: 7. This CDR3 spans 12 amino acids. The V gene's germline CDR1 is SGHAT and CDR2 FQNNGV.

This clone ranks as medium-sized. This chain joins TRBV27 and TRBJ1-6; no clear D gene. V lost 4 bases and J lost 2, with 12 bases in between. From germline, CDR1 is MNHEY and CDR2 SMNVEV (reference sequence). CDR3 length: 16 amino acids. CDR3 sequence reads: CASSSPGLTYNSPLHF. DNA for the CDR3: TGTGCCAGCAGTTCCCCCGGACTGACCTATAATTCACCCCTCCACTTT.

The rearrangement uses TRBV7-8 and TRBJ2-3; 9 nucleotides match TRBD2. The CDR3 is made up of 15 amino acids. The V gene end was trimmed by 6 bases and the J gene end by 1 base; junction bases not matched to a gene: 5. Looked up from germline, CDR1 is SGHVS and CDR2 is FQNEAQ. The CDR3 DNA sequence: TGTGCCAGCAGTAGGGCGGGGGGGCGCACAGATACGCAGTATTTT. Encoded protein: CASSRAGGRTDTQYF.

V usage is TRBV6-2 or TRBV6-3 and J usage is TRBJ2-4; D call uncertain. The CDR3 has 17 amino acids. Germline V CDR1 and CDR2: MNHEY, SVGEGT. V gave up 5 bases and J gave up 0 bases, with 17 bases separating them. CDR3 DNA sequence: TGTGCCAGCAGTGACTTCCCATCTATTATAGCCAAAAACATTCAGTACTTC. Translating gives CASSDFPSIIAKNIQYF.

The chain is built from TRBV7-9 and TRBJ1-2; perhaps TRBD1 as D (5 bases). There are 14 residues in the CDR3. Trimming left V 4 bases short and J 7 bases short, with 16 bases between. From germline, CDR1 is SEHNR and CDR2 FQNEAQ (reference sequence). The CDR3 sequence is CASSSLIMTAGYTF. For the CDR3, the DNA is TGTGCCAGCAGCTCGCTAATAATGACAGCTGGCTACACCTTC.

The CDR3 nucleotides read TGTGCCTGGAAGACCAGCAGGGGGCGTGAGAATGGCTACACCTTC. The encoded protein is CAWKTSRGRENGYTF. The chain uses TRBV30 and TRBJ1-2; TRBD1 matches 8 bases. This CDR3 region has 15 residues. V dropped 4 bases and J dropped 6; count of bases not matched to a gene: 13. Germline V lookup: CDR1 GTSNPN, CDR2 SVGIG (reference sequence).

The chain is built from TRBV7-2 and TRBJ1-5; TRBD1 matches at 8 bases. Germline loops: CDR1 SGHTA, CDR2 FQGNSA. The CDR3 length is 15 residues. Trimming took 5 bases from V and 11 from J; bases not matched to a gene: 14. As DNA, the CDR3 is TGTGCCAGCAGCCCCGGGACAGGCGTAAGGGGGTCCCAGCATTTT. Its translation: CASSPGTGVRGSQHF.

This clone was recorded a few times. The genes are TRBV7-9 and TRBJ2-7; 9 nucleotides match TRBD1. This CDR3 is 15 amino acids long. Per the germline V gene, CDR1 is SEHNR and CDR2 is FQNEAQ (reference sequence). After removal of 3 bases from V and 4 bases from J, the junction contained 7 bases not matched to a gene. CDR3 nucleotide sequence: TGTGCCAGCAGCTTTGGAGGGACAGGGTCTTACGAGCAGTACTTC. Amino acids: CASSFGGTGSYEQYF.

The V and J genes are TRBV7-3 and TRBJ1-1, with D possibly being TRBD1 (5 bases). V lost 5 bases to trimming and J lost 2 bases, with 12 bases between them. The CDR3 spans 14 residues. CDR1 is SGHTA and CDR2 is FQGTGA in the germline V gene. The CDR3 loop reads CASSAGRANTEAFF. The DNA of the CDR3 is TGTGCCAGCAGCGCGGGACGGGCAAACACTGAAGCTTTCTTT.

The gene calls are TRBV12-3 or TRBV12-4 and TRBJ1-2, with a tentative D call TRBD1 (5 bases). Between the trimmed V and J ends, which lost 1 base and 8 bases, there was a span of 8 bases. CDR3 size: 12 residues. CDR3 loop: CASSLGGEGYTF. In DNA, the CDR3 is TGTGCCAGCAGTTTAGGGGGGGAAGGCTACACCTTC.

The chain recombines TRBV7-8 with TRBJ2-7; D not certain. With 5 bases removed from V and 3 bases from J, the gap between germline ends came to 5 bases. The V gene's germline CDR1 is SGHVS and CDR2 FQNEAQ. The CDR3 is 11 amino acids. Written as DNA, the CDR3 is TGTGCCAGCAGCAGACTCTACGAGCAGTACTTC. Its protein is CASSRLYEQYF.

The genes are TRBV29-1 and TRBJ1-2; TRBD1 matches at 9 bases. The trim removed 6 bases at V and 3 bases at J, leaving 11 bases unmatched. There are 15 residues in the CDR3. Germline assignment: CDR1 SQVTM and CDR2 ANQGSEA. CDR3 nucleotide sequence: TGCAGCGTCCCGAAACAGGGGGCGAGAGACTATGGCTACACCTTC. Translation: CSVPKQGARDYGYTF.